This T cell receptor beta chain was identified in a study of blood T cell repertoires in COVID-19. For the study at large: The study drew acute and convalescent COVID-19 samples from the United States, Italy and Spain.

The CDR3 loop spans 14 amino acids. V was pared by 0 bases and J by 6 bases, with 10 bases between. Germline CDR1 reads SEHNR; CDR2 reads FQNEAQ (reference sequence). Per the original data handling: Amplification with reference gene primers provided the estimates of nucleated cell counts. This table comes from immunoSEQ multiplex PCR, and its TCRdb copy is limited to in-frame clones, with some not included. The V and J calls and clone size were taken over from that table, and D and trimming were inferred from the DNA. The table records 100,000 to 130,000 clones, about two thirds of them present only once.

The receptor comes from a woman in her thirties or forties with acute or convalescent COVID-19. Sequenced: peripheral blood. The chain uses TRBV7-9 and TRBJ2-3; possibly TRBD2 for D (6 bases). In DNA, the CDR3 is TGTGCCAGCAGCTTAGCGCTAGGAGGGGATACGCAGTATTTT. It specifies CASSLALGGDTQYF.